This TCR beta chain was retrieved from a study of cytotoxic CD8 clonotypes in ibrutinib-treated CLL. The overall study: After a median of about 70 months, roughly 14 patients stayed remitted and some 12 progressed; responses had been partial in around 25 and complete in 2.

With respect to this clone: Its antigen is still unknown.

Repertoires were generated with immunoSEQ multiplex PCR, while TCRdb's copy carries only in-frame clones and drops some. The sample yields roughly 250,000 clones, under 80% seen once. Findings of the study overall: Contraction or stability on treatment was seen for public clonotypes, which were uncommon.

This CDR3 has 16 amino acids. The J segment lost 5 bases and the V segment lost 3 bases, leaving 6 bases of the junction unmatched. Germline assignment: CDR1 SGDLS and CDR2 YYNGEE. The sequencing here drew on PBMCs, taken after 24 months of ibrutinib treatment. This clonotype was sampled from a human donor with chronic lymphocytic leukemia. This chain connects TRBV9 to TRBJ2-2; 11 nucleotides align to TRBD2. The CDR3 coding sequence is TGTGCCAGCAGCGACCGACTAGCGGGATGGACCGGGGAGCTGTTTTTT. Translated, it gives CASSDRLAGWTGELFF.